The sequence of this T cell receptor beta chain was determined in a study of shared clonotypes between healthy human individuals. Findings of the study overall: Around 5% of naive CD4 clonotypes were common to a few donors.

Libraries were prepared by immunoSEQ multiplex PCR; TCRdb keeps only in-frame clonotypes and omits some of them. The table shows about 1.9 million clones, with roughly 93% occurring only once. This CDR3 spans 16 amino acids. V was pared by 3 bases and J by 4 bases, with 19 bases between. Germline CDR1 reads SGHVS; CDR2 reads FQNEAQ. Terminally differentiated effector memory CD45RA+ cells were left out of the naive CD8 fraction, which was CD45RO-negative and positively selected for CCR7. Adults of Caucasian background living in Nashville, Tennessee made up all donors. Comments on this clone: The target antigen is unknown.

The chain joins TRBV7-8 to TRBJ2-7; D may be TRBD2 (6 bases). This receptor was obtained from a man younger than 30 in good health. Some clones in this sample may be carry-over from other donors' samples. The sample comprised naive CD8+ T cells from PBMCs. The CDR3: CASSFLASGGTYEQYF. The CDR3 DNA reads as TGTGCCAGCAGCTTTTTAGCCAGCGGAGGGACTTACGAGCAGTACTTC.